The present entry profiles one T cell receptor beta chain with its context. What it recognizes is unknown. Germline values: CDR1 SGDLS, CDR2 YYNGEE. Trimming took 3 bases from V and 7 from J; bases not matched to a gene: 15. The CDR3 length is 16 residues. Authors' data handling: For the immunoSEQ data, sequences were junction-only without quality scores, so filtering differed. Repertoires were generated with immunoSEQ multiplex PCR, while TCRdb's copy carries only in-frame clones and drops some. The V and J calls and the clone size are those of that table, but D and trimming were determined from the DNA. The table includes just over 2,000,000 clones, roughly 94% detected once. The data were obtained in a study of shared clonotypes between healthy human individuals. Study-level results: When compared with the clonotypes that were shared by all four sorted-subset donors, the non-shared clonotypes turned out to have lower generation probabilities. Among donors, clonotype sharing was expected to be affected by sequencing depth. Represented diversity (both genetic and exposure-history) was limited by the small number of donors.

The clonotype was recovered from a man between 18 and 29 years old in good health. The chain employs TRBV9 and TRBJ1-2; TRBD1 agrees at 7 bases. Source material: naive CD4+ T cells sorted from blood. Described subset: CD45RA+ positively selected. The CDR3 DNA sequence: TGTGCCAGCAGCGCCATAGACAGGGCCAAGGAACGTGGCTACACCTTC. It is translated as CASSAIDRAKERGYTF.